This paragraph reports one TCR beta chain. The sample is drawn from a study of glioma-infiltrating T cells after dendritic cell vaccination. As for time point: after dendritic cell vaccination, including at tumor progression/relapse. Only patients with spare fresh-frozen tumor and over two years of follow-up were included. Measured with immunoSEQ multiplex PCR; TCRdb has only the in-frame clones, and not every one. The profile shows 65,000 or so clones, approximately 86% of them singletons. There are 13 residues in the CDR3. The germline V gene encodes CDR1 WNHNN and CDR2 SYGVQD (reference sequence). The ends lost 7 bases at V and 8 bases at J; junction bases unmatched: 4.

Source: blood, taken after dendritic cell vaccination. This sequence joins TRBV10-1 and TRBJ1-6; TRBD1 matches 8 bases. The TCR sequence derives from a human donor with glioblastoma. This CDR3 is CASTDRADSPLHF. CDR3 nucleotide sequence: TGCGCCAGCACGGACAGGGCGGATTCACCCCTCCACTTT.